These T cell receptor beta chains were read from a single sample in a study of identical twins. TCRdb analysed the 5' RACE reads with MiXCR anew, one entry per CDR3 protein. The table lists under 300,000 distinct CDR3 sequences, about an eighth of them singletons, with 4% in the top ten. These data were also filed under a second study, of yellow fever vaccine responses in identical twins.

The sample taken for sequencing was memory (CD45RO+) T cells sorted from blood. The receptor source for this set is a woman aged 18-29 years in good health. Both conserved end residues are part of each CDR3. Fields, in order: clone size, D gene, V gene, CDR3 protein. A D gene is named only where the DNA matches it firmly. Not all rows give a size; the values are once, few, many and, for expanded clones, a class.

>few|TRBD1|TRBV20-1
CSASEARGRGYEQYF
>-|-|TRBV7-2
CASSLAVWGFEQYF
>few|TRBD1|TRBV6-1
CASSKEGRGPYEQYF
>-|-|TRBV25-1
CASSDPDSTDTQYF
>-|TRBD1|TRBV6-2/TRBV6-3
CASKSIRTGGYSNQPQHF
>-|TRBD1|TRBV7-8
CASSRDREGNSPLHF
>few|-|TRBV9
CASSFQGQEQFF
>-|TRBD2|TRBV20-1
CSARLAGGLEQFF
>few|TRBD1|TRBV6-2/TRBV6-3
CASGPGQLNTGELFF
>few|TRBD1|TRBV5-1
CASSTGQFLTNEKLFF
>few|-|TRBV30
CALTHGVLGETQYF
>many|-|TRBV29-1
CSVRYQETQYF
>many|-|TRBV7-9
CASSSSVGQGNTQYF
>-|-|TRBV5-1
CASIRDFSSYNEQFF
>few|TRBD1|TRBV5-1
CASSWGQEIEAFF
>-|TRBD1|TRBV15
CATSGRGGDFYEQYF
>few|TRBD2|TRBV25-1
CASNPGGNIQYF
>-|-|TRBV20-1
CSASRNGFGTALSEQYF
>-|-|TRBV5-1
CASSLVAGRDTQYF
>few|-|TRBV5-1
CASSWDTRRSYEQYF
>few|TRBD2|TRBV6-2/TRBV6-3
CASTERGNEQFF
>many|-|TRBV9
CASSPRDSRHGVNEQFF
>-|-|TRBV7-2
CASSLAWGQPQHF
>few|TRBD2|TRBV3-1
CASSLAGGPMNEQFF
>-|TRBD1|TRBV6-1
CASSRTDRGRHYGYTF
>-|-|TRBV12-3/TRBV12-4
CASRKDSSGANVLTF
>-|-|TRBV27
CASSLYPGVREETQYF
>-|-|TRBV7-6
CASSLGRTADTQYF
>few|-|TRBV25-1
CASTFGSGNTIYF
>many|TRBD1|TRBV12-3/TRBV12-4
CASTRQGSDTQYF
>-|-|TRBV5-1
CASSLAEGTEAFF
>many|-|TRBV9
CASSGAARSALGQFF
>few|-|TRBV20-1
CSASAAGNYNEQFF
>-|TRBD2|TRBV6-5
CASSTQAGAYYEQYF
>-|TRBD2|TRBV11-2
CASSSRLAGEIRPRETQYF
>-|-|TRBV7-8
CASSSSPMDSRGVNSPLHF
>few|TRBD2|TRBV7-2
CASTLSSGDTDTQYF
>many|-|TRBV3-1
CASSQKFTGELFF
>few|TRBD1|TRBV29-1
CSVGDRGNQPQHF
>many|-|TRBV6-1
CASTRGGSSYNSPLHF
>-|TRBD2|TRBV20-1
CCAQPPGLAGVKDEQFF
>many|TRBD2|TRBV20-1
CSALSGRGVNEQFF
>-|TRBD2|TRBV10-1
CASSDSSGRPQETQYF
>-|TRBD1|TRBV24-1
CATSDSGQGGNQPQHF
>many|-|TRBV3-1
CASSPAGFYPPLHF
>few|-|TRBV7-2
CASRGQILQEVF
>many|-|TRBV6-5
CASSYSAGMRTEAFF
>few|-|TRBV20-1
CSARSQGLANTEAFF
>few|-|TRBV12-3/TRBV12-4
CASSLSFGQETQYF
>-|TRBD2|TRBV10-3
CATRGLAGGTDTQYF
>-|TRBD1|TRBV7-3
CASSKRTGSTDTQYF
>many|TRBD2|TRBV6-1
CASRLSGDSYNEQFF
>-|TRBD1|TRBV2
CAFSPPLAGGFSKNIQYF
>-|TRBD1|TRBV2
CASSESNRGSYEQYF
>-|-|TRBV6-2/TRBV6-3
CASSYPTSEQYF
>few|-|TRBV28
CASSLPSGANVLTF
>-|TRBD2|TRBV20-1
CSARDWLAGKYQETQYF
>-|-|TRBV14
CASSQDLRGSEDTQYF
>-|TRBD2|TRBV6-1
CASPPSGGYNEQFF